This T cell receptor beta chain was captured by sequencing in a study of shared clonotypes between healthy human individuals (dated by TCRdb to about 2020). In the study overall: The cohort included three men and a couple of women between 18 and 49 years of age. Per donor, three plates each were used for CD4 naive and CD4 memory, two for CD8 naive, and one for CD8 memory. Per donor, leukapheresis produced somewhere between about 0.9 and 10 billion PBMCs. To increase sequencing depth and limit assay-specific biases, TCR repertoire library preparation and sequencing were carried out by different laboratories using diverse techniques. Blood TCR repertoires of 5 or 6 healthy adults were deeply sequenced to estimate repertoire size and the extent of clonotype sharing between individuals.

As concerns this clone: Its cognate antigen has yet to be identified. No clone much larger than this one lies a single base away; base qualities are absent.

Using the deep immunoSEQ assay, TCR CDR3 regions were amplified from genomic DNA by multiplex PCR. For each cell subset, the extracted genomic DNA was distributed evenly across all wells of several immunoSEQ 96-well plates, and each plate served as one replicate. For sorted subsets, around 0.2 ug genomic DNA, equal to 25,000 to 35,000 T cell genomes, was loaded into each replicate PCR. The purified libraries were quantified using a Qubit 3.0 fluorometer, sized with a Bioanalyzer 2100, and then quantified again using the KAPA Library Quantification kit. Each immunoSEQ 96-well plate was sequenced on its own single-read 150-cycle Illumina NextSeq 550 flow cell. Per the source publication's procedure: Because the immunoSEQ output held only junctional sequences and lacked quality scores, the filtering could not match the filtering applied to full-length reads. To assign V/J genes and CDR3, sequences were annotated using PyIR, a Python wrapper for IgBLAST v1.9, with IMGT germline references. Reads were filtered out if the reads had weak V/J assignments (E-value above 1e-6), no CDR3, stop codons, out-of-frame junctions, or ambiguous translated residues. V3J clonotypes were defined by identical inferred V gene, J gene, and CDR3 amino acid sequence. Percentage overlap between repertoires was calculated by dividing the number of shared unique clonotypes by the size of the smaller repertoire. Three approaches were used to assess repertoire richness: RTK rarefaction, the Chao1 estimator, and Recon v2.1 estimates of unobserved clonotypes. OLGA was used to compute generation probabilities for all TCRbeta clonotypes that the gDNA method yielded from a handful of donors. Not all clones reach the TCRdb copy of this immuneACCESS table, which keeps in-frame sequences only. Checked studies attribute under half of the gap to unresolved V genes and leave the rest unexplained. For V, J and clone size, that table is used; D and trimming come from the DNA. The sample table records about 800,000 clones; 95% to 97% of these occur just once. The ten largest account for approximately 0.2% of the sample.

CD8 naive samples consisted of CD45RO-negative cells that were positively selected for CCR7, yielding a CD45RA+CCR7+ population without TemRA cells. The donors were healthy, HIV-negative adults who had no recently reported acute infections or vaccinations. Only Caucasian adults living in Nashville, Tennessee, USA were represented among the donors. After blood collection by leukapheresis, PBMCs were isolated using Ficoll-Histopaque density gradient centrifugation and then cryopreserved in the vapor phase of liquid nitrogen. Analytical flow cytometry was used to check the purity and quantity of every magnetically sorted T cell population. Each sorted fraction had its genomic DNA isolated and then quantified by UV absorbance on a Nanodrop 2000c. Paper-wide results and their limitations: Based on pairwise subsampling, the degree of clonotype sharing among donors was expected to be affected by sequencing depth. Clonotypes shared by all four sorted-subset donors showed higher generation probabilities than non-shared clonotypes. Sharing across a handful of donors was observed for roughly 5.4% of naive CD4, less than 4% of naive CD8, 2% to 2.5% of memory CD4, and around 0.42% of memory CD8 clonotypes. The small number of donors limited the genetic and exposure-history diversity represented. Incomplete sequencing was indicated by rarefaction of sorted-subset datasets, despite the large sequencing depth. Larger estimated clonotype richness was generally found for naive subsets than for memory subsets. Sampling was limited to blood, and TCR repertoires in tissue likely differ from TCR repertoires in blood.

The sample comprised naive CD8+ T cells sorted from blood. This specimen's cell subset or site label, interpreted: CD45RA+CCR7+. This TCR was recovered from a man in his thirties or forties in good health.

Here is the DNA: TGTGCCAGCAGCGCGGGGAGGAGCAATCAGCCCCAGCATTTT. Its product reads: CASSAGRSNQPQHF. The rearranged chain carries TRBV7-9 and TRBJ1-5, with the D gene too uncertain to name. V sheds 5 bases and J sheds 1 base, leaving 9 bases between their ends. CDR1 and CDR2 are read off the germline V gene (reference sequence) as SEHNR and FQNEAQ. The CDR3 holds 14 amino acids from the cysteine to the phenylalanine. Of all the DNA, just the CDR3 is kept, 42 bases in frame from base 1. Reference TRBV7-9 and TRBJ1-5 genes cover what lies past the CDR3, so the full variable domain is DTGVSQNPRHKITKRGQNVTFRCDPISEHNRLYWYRQTLGQGPEFLTYFQNEAQLEKSRLLSDRFSAERPKGSFSTLEIQRTEQGDSAMYLCASSAGRSNQPQHFGDGTRLSIL.